This passage covers 25 T cell receptor beta chains from one sample sequenced in a study of blood T cells in healthy people across ages. A second PCR, run for about 7 to 11 cycles, used a sample-barcoded 5' primer plus a J-beta primer mix. TCRdb itself ran the 5' RACE reads through MiXCR, one entry per CDR3 protein. The sample lists about 1.7 million distinct CDR3 sequences; 25% to 30% were seen once. Sequencing input: blood. The receptor source for this set is a woman in her 30s in good health.

This clonotype showed up just a few times. The V and J genes are TRBV18 and TRBJ2-3; 7 bases match TRBD2. The germline V gene has CDR1 KGHSH and CDR2 LQKENI. V shed 3 bases, J shed 5 bases, and the junction held 2 bases outside the gene matches. This CDR3 has 13 amino acids. The CDR3 nucleotides read TGTGCCAGCTCACCTAGCGGGCAAGATACGCAGTATTTT. Residues: CASSPSGQDTQYF.

This clonotype was observed a handful of times. The chain recombines TRBV12-5 with TRBJ2-5; 9 bases line up with TRBD1. Trimming took 6 bases from V and 2 from J; bases not matched to a gene: 7. The CDR3 runs to 15 residues. The germline CDR1 and CDR2 sequences are LGHNT and FRNRAP. DNA of the CDR3: TGTGCTAGTGGGGGGACAGGGATAAAACAAGAGACCCAGTACTTC. This translates into CASGGTGIKQETQYF. The variable domain in full, with the rest retrieved from reference TRBV12-5 and TRBJ2-5, is DARVTQTPRHKVTEMGQEVTMRCQPILGHNTVFWYRQTMMQGLELLAYFRNRAPLDDSGMPKDRFSAEMPDATLATLKIQPSEPRDSAVYFCASGGTGIKQETQYFGPGTRLLVL.

This clonotype turned up a few times. This chain connects TRBV6-2 or TRBV6-3 to TRBJ1-5, with a tentative D call TRBD1 (5 bases). The V and J ends lost 5 bases and 1 base respectively, with 15 bases between them. Germline loops: CDR1 MNHEY, CDR2 SVGEGT. The CDR3 has 16 amino acids. This CDR3 is CASSPQGGRSNQPQHF. Written as DNA, the CDR3 is TGTGCCAGCAGTCCTCAGGGAGGTAGGAGCAATCAGCCCCAGCATTTT.

J is TRBJ2-7 and V is TRBV2, with TRBD1 identical over 9 bases. The V gene end was trimmed by 6 bases and the J gene end by 3 bases; junction bases not matched to a gene: 9. This CDR3 has 15 amino acids. Per the germline V gene, CDR1 is SNHLY and CDR2 is FYNNEI. CDR3 coding DNA: TGTGCCAGCAGGACCGCCGGGACAGGGAGCTACGAGCAGTACTTC. As protein: CASRTAGTGSYEQYF.

This clonotype came up a few times. The chain joins TRBV4-1 to TRBJ1-5, with 10 bases that match TRBD1. The ends lost 6 bases at V and 3 bases at J; junction bases unmatched: 5. This CDR3 is built from 15 residues. Germline CDR1 MGHRA, CDR2 YSYEKL. CDR3 nucleotides: TGCGCCAGCAGTCGACAGGGGGCTCCCAATCAGCCCCAGCATTTT. Protein sequence: CASSRQGAPNQPQHF.

This clonotype was seen just once. CDR3 loop: CSALGGARAPLHF. CDR3 bases: TGCAGTGCTCTAGGTGGAGCAAGGGCACCCCTCCACTTT. The chain couples TRBV20-1 to TRBJ1-6; D not certain. The V end was cut by 5 bases, the J end by 11 bases, with 16 bases between. The CDR3 consists of 13 residues. Germline loops: CDR1 DFQATT, CDR2 SNEGSKA (reference sequence).

The genes are TRBV7-6 and TRBJ2-2; D uncertain. Trimming stripped 5 bases from V and 5 bases from J, with 18 bases between. The CDR3 runs 16 residues. The germline V gene encodes CDR1 SGHVS and CDR2 FNYEAQ. CDR3 in DNA: TGTGCCAGCAGCCCCGGGCCGTTAGGGATTACCGGGGAGCTGTTTTTT. It is translated as CASSPGPLGITGELFF.

This clonotype was seen a handful of times. The chain employs TRBV29-1 and TRBJ2-7; D is ambiguous. This CDR3 has 12 residues. Trimming removed 2 bases from V and 5 bases from J, with 10 bases in between. Germline loops: CDR1 SQVTM, CDR2 ANQGSEA. This CDR3 is CSVEWGRDEQYF. DNA of the CDR3: TGCAGCGTTGAATGGGGTCGGGACGAGCAGTACTTC.

The chain is built from TRBV20-1 and TRBJ2-1; D possibly corresponds to TRBD2 (6 bases). The CDR3 length is 16 residues. Germline V gene lookup returns CDR1 DFQATT and CDR2 SNEGSKA (reference sequence). The V end lost 1 base, the J end lost 4 bases, and 17 bases lay between the germline ends. The CDR3 reads CSARAPGETSYNEQFF. For the CDR3, the DNA is TGCAGTGCTAGAGCCCCGGGGGAAACTTCTTACAATGAGCAGTTCTTC.

The CDR3 DNA reads TGTGCCAGCAGTCGCTCTCGGACAATTGAGAATGAGCAGTTCTTC. Translating gives CASSRSRTIENEQFF. The J gene is TRBJ2-1, the V gene TRBV7-6; maybe TRBD1 (5 bases). With 6 bases removed from V and 7 bases from J, the gap between germline ends came to 19 bases. There are 15 residues in the CDR3. From germline, CDR1 is SGHVS and CDR2 FNYEAQ.

For this clonotype: Its ends do not fully match the called genes, so a read error is possible. The rearrangement joins TRBV7-2 to TRBJ2-7; weak D call: TRBD2 (7 bases). CDR1 and CDR2 from the germline V gene are SGHTA and FQGNSA. This CDR3 region has 16 residues. The CDR3 region is CASSLRGGVQIYKQYF. CDR3 coding DNA: TGTGCCAGCAGCCTTAGGGGGGGGGTACAGATCTACAAGCAGTACTTC.

Written as DNA, the CDR3 is TGCAGTGCCCAGGACAGCGGCGACACCGGGGAGCTGTTTTTT. Protein: CSAQDSGDTGELFF. The chain has TRBV20-1 and TRBJ2-2; TRBD1 is a possible D gene (6 bases). The V end was cut by 6 bases, the J end by 3 bases, with 14 bases between. This CDR3 has 14 amino acids. The germline gives CDR1 DFQATT, CDR2 SNEGSKA (reference sequence).

This clonotype was observed a single time. The chain links TRBV9 to TRBJ2-3; 10 positions agree with TRBD2. The V segment lost 0 bases and the J segment 4 bases; nucleotides outside the gene matches: 8. The V gene's germline CDR1 is SGDLS and CDR2 YYNGEE. The CDR3 sequence is 17 residues long. The CDR3 region is CASSVVASGSFPDTQYF. The CDR3, as DNA: TGTGCCAGCAGCGTAGTGGCTAGCGGGAGTTTTCCAGATACGCAGTATTTT.

The sample holds many counts of this clonotype. The J gene is TRBJ2-1, the V gene TRBV20-1; 9 nucleotides agree with TRBD1. V gave up 6 bases and J gave up 6 bases; unmatched junction bases: 6. Germline CDR1 reads DFQATT; CDR2 reads SNEGSKA (reference sequence). The CDR3 runs to 13 residues. CDR3 sequence: CSAVPDRGNEQFF. CDR3 sequence (DNA): TGCAGTGCCGTCCCGGACAGGGGCAATGAGCAGTTCTTC.

As for this clonotype: At one boundary the junction diverges from the germline segment, which might be a read error. This chain joins TRBV5-1 and TRBJ1-4, with 9 bases identical to TRBD1. The V gene's germline CDR1 is SGHRS and CDR2 YFSETQ. The CDR3 consists of 16 residues. The CDR3 sequence is CTSSYLGTGIREKLFF. CDR3 nucleotides: TGCACCAGCAGCTATCTCGGGACAGGGATTCGTGAAAAACTGTTTTTT.

A word on this clonotype: With a much larger clone just one base away, this may be a read error. The V gene is TRBV5-1, the J gene TRBJ2-3, with D hard to call. Trimming took off 3 bases at V and 1 base at J, with 9 bases between the two ends. This CDR3 is 14 amino acids long. Per germline, CDR1 SGHRS and CDR2 YFSETQ. For the CDR3, the DNA is TGCGCCAGCAGCTGGGGTCTACGCACAGATACGCAGTATTTT. Protein sequence: CASSWGLRTDTQYF. Filled out from reference TRBV5-1 and TRBJ2-3, the complete variable domain reads KAGVTQTPRYLIKTRGQQVTLSCSPISGHRSVSWYQQTPGQGLQFLFEYFSETQRNKGNFPGRFSGRQFSNSRSEMNVSTLELGDSALYLCASSWGLRTDTQYFGPGTRLTVL.

The table lists this clonotype with many counts. The V gene is TRBV6-2 or TRBV6-3, the J gene TRBJ1-2, with D uncertain. Germline V CDR1 and CDR2: MNHEY, SVGEGT. Trimming stripped 3 bases from V and 0 bases from J, with 2 bases between. This CDR3 is 12 amino acids long. The CDR3 DNA sequence: TGTGCCAGCAGTTATTCTAACTATGGCTACACCTTC. Residues: CASSYSNYGYTF.

The V gene is TRBV30, the J gene TRBJ2-2; D remains ambiguous. Germline V gives CDR1 GTSNPN, CDR2 SVGIG (reference sequence). V gave up 8 bases and J gave up 5 bases, with 18 bases separating them. The CDR3 loop spans 14 amino acids. The CDR3 DNA reads TGTGCCCAGATTTGGGATCTTCGGACCGGGGAGCTGTTTTTT. Protein sequence: CAQIWDLRTGELFF.

For the CDR3, the DNA is TGTGCCAGCGGTTCGAACAGGGGGCGTTACTACGAGCAGTACTTC. Translated, it gives CASGSNRGRYYEQYF. This chain uses TRBV12-3 or TRBV12-4 with TRBJ2-7; the match to TRBD1 covers 9 bases. V gave up 8 bases and J gave up 3 bases; unmatched junction bases: 11. CDR3 length: 15 amino acids.

This clonotype has a handful of counts. V usage is TRBV6-5 and J usage is TRBJ1-1; D gene unclear. V gave up 0 bases and J gave up 0 bases, with 5 bases separating them. The CDR3 runs 14 residues. Germline V lookup: CDR1 MNHEY, CDR2 SVGAGI. The CDR3 here is CASSYSHMNTEAFF. The CDR3 nucleotides read TGTGCCAGCAGTTACTCACATATGAACACTGAAGCTTTCTTT.

The V gene is TRBV12-3 or TRBV12-4, the J gene TRBJ2-7; D may be TRBD2 (6 bases). The tail of the sequence fits TRBJ2-5 better, so the J call may be wrong. The CDR3 totals 16 residues. The CDR3 reads CASSSDLVGGGETQYF. CDR3 nucleotides: TGTGCCAGCAGCTCGGACCTAGTGGGGGGTGGTGAGACCCAGTACTTC.

In regard to this clonotype: A junction boundary mismatches the germline segment, possibly from a read error. The V call is TRBV29-1, the J call TRBJ2-1; 9 bases line up with TRBD1. The CDR3 is 15 amino acids. Germline V gives CDR1 SQVTM, CDR2 ANQGSEA. CDR3 in amino acids: CIVEDPGTGKEEQFF. The CDR3 coding sequence is TGCATCGTTGAAGATCCCGGGACAGGGAAAGAGGAGCAGTTCTTC.

The rearrangement uses TRBV28 and TRBJ1-2; 8 nucleotides match TRBD1. J gave up 4 bases and V 5 bases, and 6 bases lay outside the gene matches. Germline V CDR1 and CDR2: MDHEN, SYDVKM. This CDR3 comprises 14 residues. CDR3 region: CASSKTGETYGYTF. Here the CDR3 DNA reads TGTGCCAGCAGTAAGACAGGGGAAACCTATGGCTACACCTTC.

Concerning this clonotype itself: A read error may explain this, as a much larger clone is one base away. The V gene is TRBV5-8, the J gene TRBJ2-1; D is undetermined. The CDR3 loop spans 15 amino acids. V gave up 6 bases and J gave up 0 bases, with 13 bases separating them. Germline lookup yields CDR1 SGHTS and CDR2 YDEGEE. In DNA form, the CDR3 reads TGTGCCAGCATAAGGGCGACCAGCTCCTACAATGAGCAGTTCTTC. Residues: CASIRATSSYNEQFF.

The chain links TRBV4-3 to TRBJ1-1; tentatively, D is TRBD1 (6 bases). In germline, CDR1 is LGHNA, CDR2 YSLEER. Trimming stripped 1 base from V and 8 bases from J, with 14 bases between. This CDR3 is 14 amino acids long. The CDR3: CASSQVPGQVEAFF. CDR3 in DNA: TGCGCCAGCAGCCAAGTGCCGGGACAAGTCGAAGCTTTCTTT.